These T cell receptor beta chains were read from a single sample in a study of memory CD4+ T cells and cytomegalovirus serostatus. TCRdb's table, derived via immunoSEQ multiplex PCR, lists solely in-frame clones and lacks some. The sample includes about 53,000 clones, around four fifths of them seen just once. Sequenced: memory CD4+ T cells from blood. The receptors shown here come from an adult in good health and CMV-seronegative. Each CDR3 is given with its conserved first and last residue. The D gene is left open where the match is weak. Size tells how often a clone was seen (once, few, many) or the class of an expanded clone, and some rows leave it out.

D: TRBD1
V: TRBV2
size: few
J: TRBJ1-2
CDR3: CASSGTGGLGYTF
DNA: TGTGCCAGCAGCGGTACAGGGGGCTTGGGCTACACCTTC

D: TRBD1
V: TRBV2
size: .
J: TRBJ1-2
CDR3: CASSDGTVYGYTF
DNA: TGTGCCAGCAGTGACGGGACAGTCTATGGCTACACCTTC

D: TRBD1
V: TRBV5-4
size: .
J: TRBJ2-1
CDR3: CASSLETGTDEQFF
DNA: TGTGCCAGCAGCTTGGAGACTGGGACAGATGAGCAGTTCTTC

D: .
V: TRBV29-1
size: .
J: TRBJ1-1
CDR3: CSVDIRAEAFF
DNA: TGCAGCGTTGACATCCGGGCTGAAGCTTTCTTT

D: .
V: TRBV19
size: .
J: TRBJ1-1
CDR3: CASSIGGVGEAFF
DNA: TGTGCCAGTAGTATTGGAGGGGTGGGTGAAGCTTTCTTT

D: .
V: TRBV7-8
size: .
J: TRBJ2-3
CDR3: CASSGRGAKRTDTQYF
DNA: TGTGCCAGCAGCGGGAGGGGGGCCAAGCGCACAGATACGCAGTATTTT

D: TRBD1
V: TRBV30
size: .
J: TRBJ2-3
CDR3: CAWRGRGTDTQYF
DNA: TGTGCCTGGAGGGGCAGGGGGACAGATACGCAGTATTTT

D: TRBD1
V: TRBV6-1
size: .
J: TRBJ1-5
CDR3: CASGPGQGYRPQHF
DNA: TGTGCCAGCGGGCCGGGACAGGGCTATCGGCCCCAGCATTTT

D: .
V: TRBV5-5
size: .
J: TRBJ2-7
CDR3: CASSLGGHNYEQYF
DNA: TGTGCCAGCAGCTTAGGGGGACACAACTACGAGCAGTACTTC

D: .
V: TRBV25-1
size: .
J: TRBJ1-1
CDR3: CASSQGTGAFF
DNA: TGTGCCAGCAGCCAGGGGACTGGGGCTTTCTTT

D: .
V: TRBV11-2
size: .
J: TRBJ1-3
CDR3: CASSQSRAGNTIYF
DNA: TGTGCCAGCAGTCAGAGCCGGGCTGGAAACACCATATATTTT

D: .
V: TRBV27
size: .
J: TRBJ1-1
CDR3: CASSLTPGGRTEAFF
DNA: TGTGCCAGCAGTTTAACACCGGGGGGTCGTACTGAAGCTTTCTTT

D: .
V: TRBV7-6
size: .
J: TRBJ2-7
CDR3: CASSLGGGGVEEQYF
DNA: TGTGCCAGCAGCTTAGGGGGAGGGGGTGTAGAAGAGCAGTACTTC

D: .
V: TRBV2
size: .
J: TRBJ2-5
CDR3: CASSEGTSGETQYF
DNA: TGTGCCAGCAGTGAGGGGACTTCCGGCGAGACCCAGTACTTC

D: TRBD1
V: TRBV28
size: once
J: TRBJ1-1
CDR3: CASSHQGVHTEAFF
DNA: TGTGCCAGCAGTCACCAGGGGGTGCACACTGAAGCTTTCTTT

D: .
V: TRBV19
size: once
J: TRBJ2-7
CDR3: CASRPDSSSYEQYF
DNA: TGTGCCAGTAGACCGGACAGTAGCTCCTACGAGCAGTACTTC

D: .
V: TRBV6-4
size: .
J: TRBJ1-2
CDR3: CASSQGRYGYTF
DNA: TGTGCCAGCAGTCAGGGCCGCTATGGCTACACCTTC

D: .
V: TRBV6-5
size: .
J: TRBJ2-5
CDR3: CASSHDRSYQETQYF
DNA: TGTGCCAGCAGCCACGACCGATCGTACCAAGAGACCCAGTACTTC

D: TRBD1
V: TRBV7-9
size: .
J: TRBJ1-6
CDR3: CASARQGDGRNSPLHF
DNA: TGTGCCAGCGCTCGACAGGGGGACGGGCGAAATTCACCCCTCCACTTT

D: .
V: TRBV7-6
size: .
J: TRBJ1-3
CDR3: CASSPNPGVSGNTIYF
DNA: TGTGCCAGCAGCCCGAACCCCGGGGTCTCTGGAAACACCATATATTTT

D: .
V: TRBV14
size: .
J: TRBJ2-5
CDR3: CASSQAVGETQYF
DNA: TGTGCCAGCAGCCAGGCGGTGGGAGAGACCCAGTACTTC

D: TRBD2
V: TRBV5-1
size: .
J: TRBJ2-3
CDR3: CASSLWGTSGGSTDTQYF
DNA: TGCGCCAGCAGCTTGTGGGGGACTAGCGGGGGAAGCACAGATACGCAGTATTTT

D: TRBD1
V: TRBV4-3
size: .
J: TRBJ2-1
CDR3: CASSQDPRGPYNEQFF
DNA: TGCGCCAGCAGCCAAGATCCAAGGGGGCCCTACAATGAGCAGTTCTTC

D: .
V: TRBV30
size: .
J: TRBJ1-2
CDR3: CASNDGNNYGYTF
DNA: TGTGCCTCGAACGATGGGAATAACTATGGCTACACCTTC

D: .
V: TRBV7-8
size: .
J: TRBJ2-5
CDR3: CASRQQVGETQYF
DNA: TGTGCCAGCAGACAACAGGTGGGAGAGACCCAGTACTTC

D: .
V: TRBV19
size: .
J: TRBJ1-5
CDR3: CASRSGWEDNQPQHF
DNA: TGTGCCAGTAGATCAGGGTGGGAGGACAATCAGCCCCAGCATTTT

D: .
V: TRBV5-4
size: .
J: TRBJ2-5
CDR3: CASSFPAQETQYF
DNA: TGTGCCAGCAGCTTTCCGGCCCAAGAGACCCAGTACTTC

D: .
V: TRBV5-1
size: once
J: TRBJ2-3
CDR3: CASSLGPSSTDTQYF
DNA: TGCGCCAGCAGCTTGGGACCCTCTAGCACAGATACGCAGTATTTT

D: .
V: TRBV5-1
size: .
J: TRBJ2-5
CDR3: CASSPRLESAETQYF
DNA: TGCGCCAGCAGCCCCCGACTGGAATCTGCGGAGACCCAGTACTTC

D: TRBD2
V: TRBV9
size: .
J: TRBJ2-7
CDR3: CASSAGTSDYYEQYF
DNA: TGTGCCAGCAGCGCCGGGACTAGCGACTACTACGAGCAGTACTTC

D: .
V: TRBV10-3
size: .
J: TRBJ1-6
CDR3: CAISESGAGGSPLHF
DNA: TGTGCCATCAGTGAGTCGGGGGCCGGGGGCTCACCCCTCCACTTT

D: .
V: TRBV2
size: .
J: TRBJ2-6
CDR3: CASKGDSHSGANVLTF
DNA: TGTGCCAGCAAAGGGGACTCTCACTCTGGGGCCAACGTCCTGACTTTC

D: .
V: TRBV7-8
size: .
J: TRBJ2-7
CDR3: CASSRGFLEQYF
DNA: TGTGCCAGCAGCCGCGGATTTCTCGAGCAGTACTTC

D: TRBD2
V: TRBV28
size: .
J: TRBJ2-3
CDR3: CASSLPLAGADTQYF
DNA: TGTGCCAGCAGTTTGCCGCTAGCGGGGGCAGATACGCAGTATTTT

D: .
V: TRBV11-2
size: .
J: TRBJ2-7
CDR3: CASSWEHQEQYF
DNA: TGTGCCAGCAGCTGGGAGCATCAAGAGCAGTACTTC

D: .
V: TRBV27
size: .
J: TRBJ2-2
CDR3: CASSLSGVANTGELFF
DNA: TGTGCCAGCAGTTTATCGGGGGTCGCGAACACCGGGGAGCTGTTTTTT

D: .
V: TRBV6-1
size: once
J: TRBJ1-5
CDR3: CASSVGVGQPQHF
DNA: TGTGCCAGCAGTGTAGGAGTCGGTCAGCCCCAGCATTTT

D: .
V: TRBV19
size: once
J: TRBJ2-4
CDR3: CASSIDYGVLGQGLAKNIQYF
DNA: TGTGCCAGTAGTATAGATTATGGAGTATTGGGGCAGGGGTTAGCCAAAAACATTCAGTACTTC

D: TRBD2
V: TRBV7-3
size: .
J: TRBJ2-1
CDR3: CASSLSLAGSNEQFF
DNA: TGTGCCAGCAGCTTGAGTCTAGCGGGGTCCAATGAGCAGTTCTTC

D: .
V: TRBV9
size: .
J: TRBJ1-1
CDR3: CASSVAPGTMNTEAFF
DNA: TGTGCCAGCAGCGTAGCTCCCGGGACCATGAACACTGAAGCTTTCTTT

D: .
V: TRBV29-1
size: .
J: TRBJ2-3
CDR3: CSVGFADTQYF
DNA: TGCAGCGTTGGTTTTGCGGATACGCAGTATTTT

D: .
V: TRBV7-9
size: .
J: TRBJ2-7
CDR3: CASSVTYEQYF
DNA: TGTGCCAGCAGCGTTACCTACGAGCAGTACTTC

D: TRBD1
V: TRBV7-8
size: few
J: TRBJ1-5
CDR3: CASSGRGGVGQPQHF
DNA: TGTGCCAGCAGCGGCAGGGGGGGAGTCGGTCAGCCCCAGCATTTT

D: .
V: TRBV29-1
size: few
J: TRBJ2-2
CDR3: CSVGQGRGTGELFF
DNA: TGCAGCGTTGGGCAGGGCCGGGGGACCGGGGAGCTGTTTTTT

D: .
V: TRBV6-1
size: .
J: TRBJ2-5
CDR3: CASSERGETQYF
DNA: TGTGCCAGCAGTGAAAGAGGAGAGACCCAGTACTTC

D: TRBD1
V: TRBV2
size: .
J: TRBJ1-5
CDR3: CASSEGVRGGNQPQHF
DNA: TGTGCCAGCAGTGAGGGGGTCAGGGGGGGAAATCAGCCCCAGCATTTT

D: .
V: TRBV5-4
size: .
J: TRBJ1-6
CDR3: CASSLWTAYNSPLHF
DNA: TGTGCCAGCAGCTTATGGACGGCCTATAATTCACCCCTCCACTTT

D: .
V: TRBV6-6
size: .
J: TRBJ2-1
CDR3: CASTEHRNLYNEQFF
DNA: TGTGCCAGCACCGAACACAGGAACTTATACAATGAGCAGTTCTTC

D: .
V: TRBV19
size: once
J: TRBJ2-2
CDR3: CASKGTDLANTGELFF
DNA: TGTGCCAGTAAGGGCACAGACCTCGCGAACACCGGGGAGCTGTTTTTT

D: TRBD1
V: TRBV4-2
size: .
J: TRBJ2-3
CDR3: CASSQLWRGQGETDTQYF
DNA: TGTGCCAGCAGCCAACTCTGGAGGGGACAGGGCGAAACAGATACGCAGTATTTT

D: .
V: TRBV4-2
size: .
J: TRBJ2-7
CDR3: CASSQEWTQKNYEQYF
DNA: TGTGCCAGCAGCCAAGAGTGGACGCAGAAAAACTACGAGCAGTACTTC

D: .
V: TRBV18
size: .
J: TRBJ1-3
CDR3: CASSPNSPRKYF
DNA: TGTGCCAGCTCACCAAATAGCCCCCGGAAATATTTT

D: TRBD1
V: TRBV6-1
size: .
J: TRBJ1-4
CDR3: CATRDRTGNEKLFF
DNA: TGTGCCACCCGGGATAGGACAGGGAATGAAAAACTGTTTTTT

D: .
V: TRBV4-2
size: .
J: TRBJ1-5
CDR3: CASSQDRGKQPQHF
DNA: TGTGCCAGCAGCCAAGATCGAGGGAAACAGCCCCAGCATTTT

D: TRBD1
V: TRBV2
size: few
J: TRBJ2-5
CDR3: CASKRDSSRTQYF
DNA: TGTGCCAGCAAAAGGGACAGCTCACGGACCCAGTACTTC

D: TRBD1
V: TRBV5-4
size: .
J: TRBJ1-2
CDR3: CASSSDRQGNHGYTF
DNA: TGTGCCAGCAGCTCGGATAGACAGGGGAACCATGGCTACACCTTC

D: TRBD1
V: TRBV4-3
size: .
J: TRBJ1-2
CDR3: CASSQGSARGQGGYTF
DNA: TGCGCCAGCAGCCAAGGTTCGGCCAGGGGGCAAGGAGGCTACACCTTC

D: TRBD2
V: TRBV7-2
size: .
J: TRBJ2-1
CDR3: CASSPRLTSGARGEQFF
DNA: TGTGCCAGCAGCCCCCGCCTGACTAGCGGGGCCAGGGGTGAGCAGTTCTTC

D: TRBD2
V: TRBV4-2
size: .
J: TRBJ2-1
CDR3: CASSQDLRGGNEQFF
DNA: TGTGCCAGCAGCCAAGATTTGCGGGGGGGTAATGAGCAGTTCTTC

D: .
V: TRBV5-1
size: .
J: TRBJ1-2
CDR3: CASTHSANYGYTF
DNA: TGCGCCAGCACTCACTCGGCCAACTATGGCTACACCTTC